A selection of T cell receptor beta chains follows, all from one sample in a study of molecular identifiers for immune sequencing clone quantification. TCRdb called the PCR reads again in MiXCR, with one record for every CDR3 protein. The sample has 460,000 or so distinct CDR3 sequences; about 22% are singletons. The sequencing sample was made of naive CD8+ T cells from blood, with Jurkat cell RNA spiked in. All receptors come from a human donor in good health. Some libraries in this study had Jurkat cell RNA spiked in. Both conserved end residues are part of each CDR3. Fields, in order: clone size, J gene, D gene, V gene, CDR3 DNA, CDR3 protein. D genes are given only for firm matches. Clone size is shown for a subset of rows, as once, few, many or a class of expanded clone.

- | TRBJ2-3 | - | TRBV20-1 | TGCAGTGCCCCGCCCCCAAATGGGGATACGCAGTATTTT | CSAPPPNGDTQYF
many | TRBJ2-3 | - | TRBV5-6 | TGTGCCAGCAGCTTGGCCGGGTGGTGGGGAACCGTTGACACGCAGTATTTT | CASSLAGWWGTVDTQYF
few | TRBJ2-1 | - | TRBV24-1 | TGTGCCACCAGTGTCGGGAGAGGTTCTTTGCAGTTCTTC | CATSVGRGSLQFF
- | TRBJ2-1 | TRBD1 | TRBV24-1 | TGTGCCACCAGTCTGACAGGGTTTCCCTACAATGAGCAGTTCTTC | CATSLTGFPYNEQFF
few | TRBJ1-2 | - | TRBV28 | TGTGCCAGCAGTCCTTTCGGACAAACCTATGGCTACACCTTC | CASSPFGQTYGYTF
many | TRBJ2-7 | TRBD2 | TRBV29-1 | TGCAGCGCCCGCGGGGGTACGAACATGAGCTCCTACGAGCAGTACTTC | CSARGGTNMSSYEQYF
few | TRBJ2-7 | TRBD2 | TRBV9 | TGTGCCAGCAGCACCACGGGACTAGCGGGAGGTCGGGAGCAGTACTTC | CASSTTGLAGGREQYF
- | TRBJ2-1 | TRBD1 | TRBV19 | TGTGCCAGTAACCCGACAGGGGGCCTCTACAATGAGCAGTTCTTC | CASNPTGGLYNEQFF
few | TRBJ2-7 | - | TRBV13 | TGTGCCAGCAGCTTAGGGCAGGGCATCGAGCAGTACTTC | CASSLGQGIEQYF
many | TRBJ2-3 | TRBD2 | TRBV4-2 | TGTGCCAGCAGCCAATCGACTAGCGGGAGTGGTACGCAGTATTTT | CASSQSTSGSGTQYF
few | TRBJ2-3 | TRBD2 | TRBV30 | TGTGCCTGGTGTGAAGTAGGCGGGAGTATAGATACGCAGTATTTT | CAWCEVGGSIDTQYF
many | TRBJ1-1 | - | TRBV29-1 | TGCAGCGTTGAAGCGAGGGGGGTGGGCAGGAAGAACACTGAAGCTTTCTTT | CSVEARGVGRKNTEAFF
- | TRBJ2-3 | TRBD2 | TRBV12-3/TRBV12-4 | TGTGCCAGCAGTCCCGAGCGGGGGGGCCGCGGAGATGCGCAGTATTTT | CASSPERGGRGDAQYF
few | TRBJ2-2 | - | TRBV12-3/TRBV12-4 | TGTGCCAGCAGTTTAGATTATCGGCTTTTCGGGGAGCTGTTTTTT | CASSLDYRLFGELFF
- | TRBJ2-3 | - | TRBV24-1 | TGTGCCACCGGTGTCGGGGATACGCAGTATTTT | CATGVGDTQYF
few | TRBJ1-3 | - | TRBV7-9 | TGTGCCAGCAGCCCCCGGACATTTTTTGGAAACACCATATATTTT | CASSPRTFFGNTIYF
- | TRBJ1-2 | TRBD1 | TRBV29-1 | TGCAGCGTTGAAGAAGGGACAGGGTGCAACTATGGCTACACCTTC | CSVEEGTGCNYGYTF
- | TRBJ2-1 | TRBD1 | TRBV6-2/TRBV6-3 | TGTGCCAGCAGTTTCACAGGGGGAAATCACAATGAGCAGTTCTTC | CASSFTGGNHNEQFF
many | TRBJ1-4 | - | TRBV4-3 | TGCGCCAGCAGCCAAACCCACAGATTAACTAATGAAAAACTGTTTTTT | CASSQTHRLTNEKLFF
- | TRBJ2-5 | TRBD1 | TRBV20-1 | TGCAGTGCTAGACCCGGGACAGGGGTTCAAGAGACCCAGTACTTC | CSARPGTGVQETQYF
- | TRBJ1-5 | - | TRBV7-9 | TGTGCCAGCAGCTTCGAGACAGAACCTAATCAGCCCCAGCATTTT | CASSFETEPNQPQHF
- | TRBJ1-5 | - | TRBV7-6 | TGTGCCAGCAGCCCCGGTGCTGACAATCAGCCCCAGCATTTT | CASSPGADNQPQHF
- | TRBJ2-1 | TRBD2 | TRBV12-3/TRBV12-4 | TGTGCCAGCAGTCCAATGCGGGGACTAGCGGGGTCCGGGCAGTCCTTC | CASSPMRGLAGSGQSF
- | TRBJ2-1 | TRBD1 | TRBV7-7 | TGTGCTAGCAGCCCCGGGACAGGGTATTTCAATGAGCAGTTCTTC | CASSPGTGYFNEQFF
many | TRBJ2-3 | - | TRBV29-1 | TGCAGCGTTGAATACCCGGGCACAGATACGCAGTATTTT | CSVEYPGTDTQYF
few | TRBJ1-2 | - | TRBV4-2 | TGTGCCAGCAGCCAAGATCCCGGGGGCGATAACTATGGCTACACCTTC | CASSQDPGGDNYGYTF
many | TRBJ1-5 | TRBD1 | TRBV27 | TGTGCCAGCAGAAAGGGACAGGTTAATCAGCCCCAGCATTTT | CASRKGQVNQPQHF
- | TRBJ1-3 | - | TRBV5-3 | TGTGCCAGCAGCGGGGACGAAGCTCCCATATATTTT | CASSGDEAPIYF